This T cell receptor beta chain was recorded in a study of T cell clonality in common variable immunodeficiency. Study observations and caveats: TCRbeta clonality was increased in CVID versus healthy controls. CVID subjects shared fewer TCRbeta clones than healthy controls did.

V gave up 2 bases and J gave up 5 bases, with 9 bases separating them. The germline V gene encodes CDR1 SEHNR and CDR2 FQNEAQ (reference sequence). This CDR3 is 13 amino acids long. This clone was recorded many times. Its antigen is as yet unknown. The sequence runs out 3 residues before the end of the CDR3; the remainder is reconstructed from the germline J gene. Heparinized whole blood, roughly 5 to 8 ml, came from each donor. Control and CVID samples contributed equal amounts of genomic DNA. TCRdb keeps only in-frame clones here, not all; method: immunoSEQ multiplex PCR. The sample lists 40,000 or so clones, none appearing once, the ten largest making up approximately 2.8%.

Sequenced sample: peripheral blood mononuclear cells. The sequence was obtained from a person aged 18 to 75 in good health. The chain uses TRBV7-9 and TRBJ2-5, with D possibly TRBD1 on 6 matching bases. The DNA read from the CDR3 is TGTGCCAGCAGCTTACAGGGGTCGGAGACC. Its protein is CASSLQGSET. The whole CDR3 protein is CASSLQGSETQYF.